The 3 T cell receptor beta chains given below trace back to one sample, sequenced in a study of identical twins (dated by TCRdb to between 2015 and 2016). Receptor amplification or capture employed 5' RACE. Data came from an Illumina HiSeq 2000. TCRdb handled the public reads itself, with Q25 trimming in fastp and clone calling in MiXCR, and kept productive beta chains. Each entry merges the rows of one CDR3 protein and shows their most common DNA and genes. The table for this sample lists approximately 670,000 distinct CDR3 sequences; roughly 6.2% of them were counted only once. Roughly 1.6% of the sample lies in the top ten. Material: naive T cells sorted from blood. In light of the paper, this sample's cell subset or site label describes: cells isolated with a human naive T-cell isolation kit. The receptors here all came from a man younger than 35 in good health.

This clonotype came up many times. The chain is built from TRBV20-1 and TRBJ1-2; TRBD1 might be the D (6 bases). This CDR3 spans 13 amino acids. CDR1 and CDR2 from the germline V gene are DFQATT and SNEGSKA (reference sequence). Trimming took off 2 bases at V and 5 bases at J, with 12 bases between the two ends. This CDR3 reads CSARRQGKYGYTF. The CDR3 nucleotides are TGCAGTGCTAGAAGGCAGGGGAAGTATGGCTACACCTTC.

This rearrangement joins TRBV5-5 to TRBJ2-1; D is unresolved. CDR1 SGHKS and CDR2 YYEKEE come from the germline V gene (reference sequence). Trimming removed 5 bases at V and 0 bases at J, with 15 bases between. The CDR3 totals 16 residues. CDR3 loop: CASRPSVYSSYNEQFF. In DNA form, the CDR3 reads TGTGCCAGCAGGCCCAGCGTATATAGCTCCTACAATGAGCAGTTCTTC.

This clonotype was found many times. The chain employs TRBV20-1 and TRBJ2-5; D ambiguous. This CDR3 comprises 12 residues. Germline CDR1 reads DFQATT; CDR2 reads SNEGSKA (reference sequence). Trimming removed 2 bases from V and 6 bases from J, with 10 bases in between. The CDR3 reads CSARQSAQTQYF. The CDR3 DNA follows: TGCAGTGCTAGACAGTCGGCCCAGACCCAGTACTTC.